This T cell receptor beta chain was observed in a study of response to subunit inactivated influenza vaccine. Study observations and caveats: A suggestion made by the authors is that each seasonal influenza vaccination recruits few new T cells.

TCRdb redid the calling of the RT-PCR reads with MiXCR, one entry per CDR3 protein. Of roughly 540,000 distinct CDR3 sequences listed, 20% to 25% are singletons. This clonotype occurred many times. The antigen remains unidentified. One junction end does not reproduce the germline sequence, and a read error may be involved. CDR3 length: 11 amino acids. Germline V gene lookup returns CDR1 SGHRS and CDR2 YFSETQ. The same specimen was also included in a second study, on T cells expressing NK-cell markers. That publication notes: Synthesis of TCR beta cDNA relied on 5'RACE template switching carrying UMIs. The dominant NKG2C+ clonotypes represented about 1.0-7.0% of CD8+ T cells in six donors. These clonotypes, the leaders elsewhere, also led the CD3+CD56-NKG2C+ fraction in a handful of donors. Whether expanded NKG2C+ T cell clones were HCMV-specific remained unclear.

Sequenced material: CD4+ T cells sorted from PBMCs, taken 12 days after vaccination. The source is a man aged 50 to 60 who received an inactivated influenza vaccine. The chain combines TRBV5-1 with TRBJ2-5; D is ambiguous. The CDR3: CASSQQETQYF. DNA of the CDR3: TGTGCCAGCAGCCAACAAGAGACCCAGTACTTC.